This T cell receptor (beta chain) appears in the sequencing data of a study of regulatory T cells in long-lasting Graves disease. The sample holds one count of this clonotype. A clone one base away is much larger, so this may be a read error. Regarding time point: newly diagnosed GD, antithyroid drugs for less than 3 months. PBMC RNA served as the TCR library source. The authors built TCR beta libraries using iRepertoire HTBI primers and Arm-PCR of CDR3 regions. One entry per CDR3 protein results from TCRdb running MiXCR on the multiplex PCR reads. The data contain under 300,000 distinct CDR3 sequences, around 20% of them seen just once; the ten biggest clones take up 14%. The CDR3 contains 15 residues. Trimming removed 5 bases from V and 8 bases from J, with 19 bases in between. Germline CDR1 SEHNR, CDR2 FQNEAQ (reference sequence).

This clonotype was sampled from a female donor with Graves disease. The rearrangement joins TRBV7-9 to TRBJ2-1, with D maybe TRBD2 (5 bases). This specimen was peripheral blood mononuclear cells (PBMCs), taken at new diagnosis, from a patient treated with antithyroid drugs. The CDR3 DNA follows: TGTGCCAGCAGCGCTCCCGGACGGGGAAGCTATGAGCAGTTCTTC. As protein: CASSAPGRGSYEQFF.